The rows below give T cell receptor beta chains drawn from one sample of a study of neurological immune-mediated disorders. Using its own MiXCR run on the 5' RACE reads, TCRdb lists one record per CDR3 protein. The sample yields 84,000 or so distinct CDR3 sequences, over 9% seen once. Material: PBMCs. The origin of the receptors is a man aged 35 to 55 in good health. CDR3s include the opening cysteine and the closing phenylalanine or tryptophan. The D gene is left open where the match is weak. Clone size is stated in some rows and not others, as once, few, many or a class when expanded.

>TRBV28|.|TRBJ2-7|many
CASSEVGTTYEQYF
TGTGCCAGTAGCGAAGTAGGGACCACCTACGAGCAGTACTTC
>TRBV27|.|TRBJ1-2|.
CASGTPNYGYTF
TGTGCCAGCGGGACCCCTAACTATGGCTACACCTTC
>TRBV21-1|.|TRBJ2-7|many
CASSNIAGSYEQYF
TGTGCCAGCAGCAACATTGCGGGGAGCTACGAGCAGTACTTC
>TRBV10-2|TRBD1|TRBJ2-7|many
CASGGGTGGYEQYF
TGCGCCAGCGGGGGGGGGACAGGGGGCTACGAGCAGTACTTC
>TRBV14|.|TRBJ2-2|many
CASSQLGGNAGELFF
TGTGCCAGCAGCCAATTAGGGGGGAACGCCGGGGAGCTGTTTTTT
>TRBV5-1|TRBD1|TRBJ1-2|many
CASSSGTGNYGYTF
TGCGCCAGCAGCTCCGGGACAGGGAACTATGGCTACACCTTC
>TRBV18|.|TRBJ2-1|.
CASSPTRGGSYNEQFF
TGTGCCAGCTCACCAACTCGGGGAGGCTCCTACAATGAGCAGTTCTTC
>TRBV5-6|.|TRBJ2-7|many
CASSLQKGWPYF
TGTGCCAGCAGCTTGCAAAAGGGCTGGCCGTACTTC
>TRBV20-1|.|TRBJ1-5|many
CSGGPQHF
TGCAGTGGAGGCCCCCAGCATTTT
>TRBV5-1|.|TRBJ1-5|many
CASSLDQGGGQPQHF
TGCGCCAGCAGCTTGGATCAGGGAGGAGGGCAGCCCCAGCATTTT
>TRBV6-6|.|TRBJ2-7|.
CASRRTGYEQYF
TGTGCCAGCAGGAGGACGGGCTACGAGCAGTACTTC
>TRBV5-1|TRBD2|TRBJ2-5|many
CASLRLAVIPGETQYF
TGCGCCAGCCTGAGGCTAGCGGTCATTCCGGGGGAGACCCAGTACTTC
>TRBV7-9|.|TRBJ2-3|many
CASSYTPDTQYF
TGTGCCAGCAGCTACACCCCGGATACGCAGTATTTT
>TRBV6-1|TRBD1|TRBJ1-5|many
CASSSQGTLGQPPGRPQHF
TGTGCCAGCAGCTCCCAAGGGACGTTGGGACAGCCACCAGGGAGGCCCCAGCATTTT
>TRBV14|.|TRBJ1-2|few
CASSQDTGFYGYTF
TGTGCCAGCAGCCAAGATACAGGGTTCTATGGCTACACCTTC
>TRBV28|TRBD1|TRBJ1-5|.
CASSLTGARGQPQHF
TGTGCCAGCAGCTTGACAGGGGCCCGGGGTCAGCCCCAGCATTTT
>TRBV20-1|TRBD1|TRBJ1-3|many
CSARGPGQGAPRVGNTIYF
TGCAGTGCTAGGGGGCCGGGACAGGGGGCGCCTCGTGTTGGAAACACCATATATTTT
>TRBV7-2|.|TRBJ2-1|few
CASSLYHNEQFF
TGTGCCAGCAGCTTATATCATAATGAGCAGTTCTTC
>TRBV6-1|.|TRBJ1-1|.
CASSESAEAYTEAFF
TGTGCCAGCAGTGAATCTGCAGAGGCCTACACTGAAGCTTTCTTT
>TRBV7-9|TRBD2|TRBJ2-7|many
CASSLGEGSYEQYF
TGTGCCAGCAGCTTGGGGGAGGGGTCCTACGAGCAGTACTTC
>TRBV9|TRBD1|TRBJ2-4|many
CASSVQTGGSGKNIQYF
TGTGCCAGCAGCGTGCAAACAGGGGGTTCAGGCAAAAACATTCAGTACTTC
>TRBV18|.|TRBJ2-5|.
CASSPILVKETQYF
TGTGCCAGCTCACCGATTCTAGTTAAAGAGACCCAGTACTTC
>TRBV6-6|.|TRBJ2-7|many
CASSATYEQYF
TGTGCCAGCAGTGCGACCTACGAGCAGTACTTC
>TRBV15|.|TRBJ2-5|many
CATSSQTESPQETQYF
TGTGCCACCAGCAGCCAGACAGAGAGTCCACAAGAGACCCAGTACTTC